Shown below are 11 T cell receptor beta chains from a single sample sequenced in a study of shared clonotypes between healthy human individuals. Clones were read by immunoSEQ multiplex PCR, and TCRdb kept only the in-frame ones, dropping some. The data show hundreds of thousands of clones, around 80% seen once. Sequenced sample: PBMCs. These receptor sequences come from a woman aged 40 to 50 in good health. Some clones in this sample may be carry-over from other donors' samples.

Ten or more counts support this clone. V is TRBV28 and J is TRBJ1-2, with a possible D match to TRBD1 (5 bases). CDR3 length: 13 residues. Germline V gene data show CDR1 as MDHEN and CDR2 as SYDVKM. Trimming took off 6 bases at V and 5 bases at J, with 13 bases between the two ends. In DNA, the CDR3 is TGTGCCAGCAGAAGCTCGGGACTTTATGGCTACACCTTC. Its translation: CASRSSGLYGYTF.

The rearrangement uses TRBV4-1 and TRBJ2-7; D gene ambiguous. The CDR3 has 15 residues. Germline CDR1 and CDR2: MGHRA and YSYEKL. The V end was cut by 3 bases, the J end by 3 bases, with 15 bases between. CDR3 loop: CASSHIERADYEQYF. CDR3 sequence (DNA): TGCGCCAGCAGCCACATCGAAAGGGCCGACTACGAGCAGTACTTC.

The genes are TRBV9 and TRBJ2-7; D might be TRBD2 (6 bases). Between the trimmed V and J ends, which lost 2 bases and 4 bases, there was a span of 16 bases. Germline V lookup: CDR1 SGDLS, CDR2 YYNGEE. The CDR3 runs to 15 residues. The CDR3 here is CASSVGDSSGYEQYF. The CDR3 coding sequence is TGTGCCAGCAGCGTGGGGGACTCCTCGGGTTACGAGCAGTACTTC.

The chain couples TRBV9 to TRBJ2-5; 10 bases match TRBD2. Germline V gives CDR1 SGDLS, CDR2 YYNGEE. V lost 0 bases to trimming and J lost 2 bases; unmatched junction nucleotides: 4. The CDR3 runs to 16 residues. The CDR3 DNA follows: TGTGCCAGCAGCGTAGCGCCTAGCGGGAGTCAAGAGACCCAGTACTTC. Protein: CASSVAPSGSQETQYF.

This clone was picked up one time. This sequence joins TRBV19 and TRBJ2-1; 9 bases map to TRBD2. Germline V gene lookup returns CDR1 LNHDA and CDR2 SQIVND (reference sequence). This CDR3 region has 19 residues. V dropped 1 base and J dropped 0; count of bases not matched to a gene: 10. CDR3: CASSIVSGTSGFSYNEQFF. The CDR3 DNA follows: TGTGCCAGTAGTATAGTCTCAGGAACTAGCGGGTTCTCCTACAATGAGCAGTTCTTC.

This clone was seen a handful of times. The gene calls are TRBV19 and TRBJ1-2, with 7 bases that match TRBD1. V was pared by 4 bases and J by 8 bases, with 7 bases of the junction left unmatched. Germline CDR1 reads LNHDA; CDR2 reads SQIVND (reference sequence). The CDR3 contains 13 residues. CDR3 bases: TGTGCCAGTAGTACCCCGACAGGGCGCGGCTACACCTTC. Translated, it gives CASSTPTGRGYTF.

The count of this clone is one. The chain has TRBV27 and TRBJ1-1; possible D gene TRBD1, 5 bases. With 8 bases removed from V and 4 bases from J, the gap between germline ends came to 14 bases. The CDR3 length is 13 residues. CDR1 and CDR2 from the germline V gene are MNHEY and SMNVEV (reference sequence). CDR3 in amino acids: CASLPAGSTEAFF. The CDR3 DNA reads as TGTGCCAGCCTACCGGCAGGGAGCACTGAAGCTTTCTTT.

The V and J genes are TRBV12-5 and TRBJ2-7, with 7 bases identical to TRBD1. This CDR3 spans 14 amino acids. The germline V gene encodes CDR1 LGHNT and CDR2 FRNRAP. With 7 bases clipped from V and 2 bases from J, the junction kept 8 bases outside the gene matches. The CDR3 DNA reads TGTGCTAGTGACCAACGACAGGGCCCCTACGAGCAGTACTTC. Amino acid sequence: CASDQRQGPYEQYF.

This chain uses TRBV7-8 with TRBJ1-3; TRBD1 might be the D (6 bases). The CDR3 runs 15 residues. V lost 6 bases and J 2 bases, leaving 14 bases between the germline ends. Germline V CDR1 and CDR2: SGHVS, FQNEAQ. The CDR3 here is CASSQKQGTGNTIYF. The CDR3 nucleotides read TGTGCCAGCAGTCAGAAACAGGGCACTGGAAACACCATATATTTT.

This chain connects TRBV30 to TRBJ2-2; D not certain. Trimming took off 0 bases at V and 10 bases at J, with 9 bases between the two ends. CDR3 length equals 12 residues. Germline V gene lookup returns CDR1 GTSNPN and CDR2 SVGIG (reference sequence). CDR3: CAWSVVRPELFF. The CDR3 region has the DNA TGTGCCTGGAGTGTAGTTCGACCGGAGCTGTTTTTT.

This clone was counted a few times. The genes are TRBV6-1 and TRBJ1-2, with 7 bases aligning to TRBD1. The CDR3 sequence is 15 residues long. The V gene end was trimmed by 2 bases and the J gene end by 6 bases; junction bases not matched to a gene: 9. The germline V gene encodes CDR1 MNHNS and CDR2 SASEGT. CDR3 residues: CASSEIAGTADGYTF. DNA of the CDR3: TGTGCCAGCAGTGAAATAGCCGGGACAGCCGATGGCTACACCTTC.